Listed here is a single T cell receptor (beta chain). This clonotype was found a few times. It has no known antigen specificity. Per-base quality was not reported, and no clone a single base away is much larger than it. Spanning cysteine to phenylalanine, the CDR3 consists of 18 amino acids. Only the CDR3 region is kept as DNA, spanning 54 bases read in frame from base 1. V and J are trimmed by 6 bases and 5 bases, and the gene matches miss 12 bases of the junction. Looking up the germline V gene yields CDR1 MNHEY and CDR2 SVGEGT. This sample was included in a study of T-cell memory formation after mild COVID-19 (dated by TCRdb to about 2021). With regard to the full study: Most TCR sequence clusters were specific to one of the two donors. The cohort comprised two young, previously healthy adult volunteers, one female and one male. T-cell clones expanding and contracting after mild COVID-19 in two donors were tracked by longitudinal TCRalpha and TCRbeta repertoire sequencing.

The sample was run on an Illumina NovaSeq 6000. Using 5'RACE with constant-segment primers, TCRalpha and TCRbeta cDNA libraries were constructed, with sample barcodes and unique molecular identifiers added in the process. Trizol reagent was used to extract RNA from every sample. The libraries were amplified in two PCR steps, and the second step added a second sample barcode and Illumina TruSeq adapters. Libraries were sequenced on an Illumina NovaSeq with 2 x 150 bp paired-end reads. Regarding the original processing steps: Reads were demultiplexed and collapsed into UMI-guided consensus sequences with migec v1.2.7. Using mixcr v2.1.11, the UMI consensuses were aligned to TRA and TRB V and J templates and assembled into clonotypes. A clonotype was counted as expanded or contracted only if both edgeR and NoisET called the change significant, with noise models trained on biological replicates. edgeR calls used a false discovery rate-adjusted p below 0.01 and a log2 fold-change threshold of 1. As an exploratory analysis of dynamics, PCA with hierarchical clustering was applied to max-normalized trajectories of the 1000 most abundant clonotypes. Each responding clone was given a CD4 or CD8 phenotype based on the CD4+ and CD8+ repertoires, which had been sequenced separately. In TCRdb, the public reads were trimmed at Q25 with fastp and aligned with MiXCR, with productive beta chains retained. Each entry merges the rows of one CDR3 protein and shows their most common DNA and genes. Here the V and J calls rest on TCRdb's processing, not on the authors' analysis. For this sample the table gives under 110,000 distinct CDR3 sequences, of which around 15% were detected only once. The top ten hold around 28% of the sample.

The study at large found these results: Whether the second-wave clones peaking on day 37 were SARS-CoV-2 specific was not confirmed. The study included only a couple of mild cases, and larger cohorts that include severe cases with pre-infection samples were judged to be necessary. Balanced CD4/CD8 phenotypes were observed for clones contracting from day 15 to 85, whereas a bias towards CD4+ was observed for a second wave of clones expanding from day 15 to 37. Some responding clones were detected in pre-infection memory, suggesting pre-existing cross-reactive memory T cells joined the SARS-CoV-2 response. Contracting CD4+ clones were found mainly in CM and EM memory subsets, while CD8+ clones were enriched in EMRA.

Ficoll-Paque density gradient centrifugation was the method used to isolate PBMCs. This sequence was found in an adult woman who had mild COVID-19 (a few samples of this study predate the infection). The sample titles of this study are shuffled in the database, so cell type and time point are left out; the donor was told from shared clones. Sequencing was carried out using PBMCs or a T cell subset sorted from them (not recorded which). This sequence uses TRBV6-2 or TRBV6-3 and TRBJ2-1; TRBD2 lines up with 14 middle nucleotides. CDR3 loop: CASRLWTGGLAGDNEQFF. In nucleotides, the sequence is TGTGCCAGCAGACTATGGACAGGGGGACTAGCGGGGGACAATGAGCAGTTCTTC.